The sequence of this T cell receptor (beta chain) was determined in a study of control samples from healthy donors and cancer patients. The CDR3 is 14 amino acids. Germline trimming cut 2 bases from V and 2 bases from J; bases unmatched to any gene: 3. Germline V lookup: CDR1 MNHEY, CDR2 SVGAGI. The repertoire was sequenced with immunoSEQ multiplex PCR; TCRdb's copy has only in-frame clones and lacks some. The table has approximately 220,000 clones, just under 95% seen once. The genes are TRBV6-5 and TRBJ2-7; 7 nucleotides agree with TRBD1. Sequencing was performed on blood. The receptor comes from a man aged 50 to 59 in good health. CDR3 region: CASSYRDRPYEQYV. The DNA of the CDR3 is TGTGCCAGCAGTTACCGGGACAGACCCTACGAGCAGTACGTC.